Each of the 9 T cell receptor beta chains below was sequenced from the same sample in a study of blood T cell repertoires in COVID-19. The data were produced by immunoSEQ multiplex PCR, yet TCRdb's version contains in-frame clones alone and is incomplete. The data contain about 200,000 clones, around nine tenths of them singletons. Sequencing used PBMCs or T cells enriched from blood (not recorded which). Source of these receptors: a woman aged 25-40 years with acute COVID-19.

This clone was recorded once. The chain uses TRBV4-1 and TRBJ2-7; D remains ambiguous. The CDR3 is made up of 15 amino acids. The germline gives CDR1 MGHRA, CDR2 YSYEKL. Between the trimmed V and J ends, which lost 2 bases and 2 bases, there was a span of 13 bases. CDR3 amino acids: CASSQSQARTYEQYF. CDR3 DNA: TGCGCCAGCAGCCAATCCCAGGCGAGAACCTACGAGCAGTACTTC.

This rearrangement joins TRBV2 to TRBJ1-5; D might be TRBD1 (6 bases). The CDR3 has 15 amino acids. V dropped 4 bases and J dropped 4 bases, with 14 bases sitting between them. Germline lookup yields CDR1 SNHLY and CDR2 FYNNEI. CDR3 nucleotide sequence: TGTGCCAGCAGTGTGGCAGGGGAACGGAATCAGCCCCAGCATTTT. Its translation is CASSVAGERNQPQHF.

CDR3 coding DNA: TGTGCCAGCAGCGTAGGTGTTTTGGGAGCGTTGGGGACAGATACGCAGTATTTT. Translation gives CASSVGVLGALGTDTQYF. The chain employs TRBV9 and TRBJ2-3, with D perhaps TRBD2 (5 bases). The ends were cut back, 0 bases at V and 3 bases at J, with 20 bases in the middle. Per germline, CDR1 SGDLS and CDR2 YYNGEE. The CDR3 has 18 amino acids.

For the CDR3, the DNA is TGTGCCAGCAGCGTGACAGGGGAGACTGAAGCTTTCTTT. The encoded protein is CASSVTGETEAFF. J is TRBJ1-1 and V is TRBV7-3; TRBD1 matches at 8 bases. Germline CDR1 and CDR2: SGHTA and FQGTGA. This CDR3 contains 13 residues. With V trimmed by 5 bases and J by 5 bases, 4 bases remained unmatched.

The chain joins TRBV5-4 to TRBJ1-1; the match to TRBD1 covers 7 bases. Per the germline V gene, CDR1 is SGHNT and CDR2 is YYREEE (reference sequence). Trimming cost V 4 bases and J 2 bases; bases outside gene matches: 11. The CDR3 is 16 residues long. The CDR3 DNA reads TGTGCCAGCAGCATAGAATTAGACAGGGCTAACACTGAAGCTTTCTTT. It codes for CASSIELDRANTEAFF. Full variable domain (remainder filled in from reference TRBV5-4 and TRBJ1-1): ETGVTQSPTHLIKTRGQQVTLRCSSQSGHNTVSWYQQALGQGPQFIFQYYREEENGRGNFPPRFSGLQFPNYSSELNVNALELDDSALYLCASSIELDRANTEAFFGQGTRLTVV.

This chain links TRBV5-1 with TRBJ2-5, with D possibly matching TRBD2 (5 bases). The CDR3 totals 13 residues. The V and J ends lost 4 bases and 4 bases respectively, with 11 bases between them. Per germline, CDR1 SGHRS and CDR2 YFSETQ. CDR3 DNA sequence: TGCGCCAGCAGCACGGGATCTGGAGAGACCCAGTACTTC. It translates to CASSTGSGETQYF.

This clone has a single count. V gene TRBV27 combines with J gene TRBJ1-5; D unclear. Germline V gene lookup returns CDR1 MNHEY and CDR2 SMNVEV (reference sequence). The length of the CDR3 is 13 residues. V gave up 5 bases and J gave up 0 bases, with 5 bases separating them. The CDR3, as DNA: TGTGCCAGCAGTGAGGCTAGCAATCAGCCCCAGCATTTT. Its protein product is CASSEASNQPQHF.

The gene calls are TRBV5-5 and TRBJ1-5; D unclear. Germline V lookup: CDR1 SGHKS, CDR2 YYEKEE (reference sequence). Trimming pared 1 base from V and 8 bases from J, leaving 13 bases between. This CDR3 spans 14 amino acids. The DNA of the CDR3 is TGTGCCAGCAGCTTGAATCCGGGTGAAAAGCCCCAGCATTTT. Its translation is CASSLNPGEKPQHF.

This rearrangement joins TRBV6-5 to TRBJ1-1, with 7 bases lining up with TRBD1. Trimming took 6 bases from V and 0 from J; bases not matched to a gene: 7. CDR3 size: 15 residues. Germline assignment: CDR1 MNHEY and CDR2 SVGAGI. CDR3 in DNA: TGTGCCAGCAGGGGGGACAGAACTATGAACACTGAAGCTTTCTTT. Its protein is CASRGDRTMNTEAFF.